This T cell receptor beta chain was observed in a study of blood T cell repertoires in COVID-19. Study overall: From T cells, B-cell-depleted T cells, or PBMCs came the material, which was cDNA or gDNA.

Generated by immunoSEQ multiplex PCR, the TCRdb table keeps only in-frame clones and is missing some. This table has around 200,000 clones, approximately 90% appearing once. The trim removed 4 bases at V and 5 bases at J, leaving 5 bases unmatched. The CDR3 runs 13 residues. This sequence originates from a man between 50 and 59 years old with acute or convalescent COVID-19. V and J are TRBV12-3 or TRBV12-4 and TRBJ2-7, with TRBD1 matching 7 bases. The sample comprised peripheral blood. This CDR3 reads CASSSQGYHEQYF. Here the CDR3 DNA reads TGTGCCAGCAGTTCACAGGGGTACCACGAGCAGTACTTC.